The 30 T cell receptor beta chains reported below all come from one sample, sequenced in a study of shared clonotypes between healthy human individuals. Using immunoSEQ multiplex PCR, the repertoire was profiled, and TCRdb retains in-frame clones only, with some absent. The table lists more than 2 million clones, roughly 94% of them singletons, with 0.9% to 1.4% in the top ten. The naive CD8 fraction comprised CD45RO-negative cells positively selected for CCR7 and excluded terminally differentiated effector memory CD45RA+ cells. Input material: naive CD8+ T cells sorted from blood. Receptor source: a man aged 18 to 29 in good health.

This clone appeared a single time. The chain links TRBV5-4 to TRBJ2-7, with 7 bases matching TRBD1. This CDR3 spans 15 amino acids. Germline-derived CDR1 and CDR2 are SGHNT and YYREEE (reference sequence). Trimming cost V 1 base and J 6 bases; bases outside gene matches: 10. CDR3 DNA: TGTGCCAGCAGCTTGCTCGGGACAGAATTCGGCGAGCAGTACTTC. Translation gives CASSLLGTEFGEQYF.

The chain couples TRBV5-1 to TRBJ2-7; the D gene is possibly TRBD1 (6 bases). Deletions cut 2 bases from V and 0 bases from J, with 15 bases between. Per germline, CDR1 SGHRS and CDR2 YFSETQ. CDR3 length: 16 amino acids. The CDR3 here is CASSFGGGPSSYEQYF. CDR3 nucleotides: TGCGCCAGCAGCTTTGGGGGCGGCCCGAGCTCCTACGAGCAGTACTTC.

This clone has a single count. The same CDR3 is also encoded by other DNA sequences in this sample. This rearrangement joins TRBV2 to TRBJ2-1; D gene unclear. V was trimmed by 6 bases and J by 4 bases, leaving 4 bases between them. There are 11 residues in the CDR3. Germline V gene data show CDR1 as SNHLY and CDR2 as FYNNEI. DNA for the CDR3: TGTGCCAGCAGACAATACAATGAGCAGTTCTTC. Its protein is CASRQYNEQFF.

This clone appeared once. J is TRBJ2-5 and V is TRBV5-1; TRBD2 matches 7 bases. CDR1 and CDR2 from the germline V gene are SGHRS and YFSETQ. The CDR3 is 15 amino acids. Trimming took 0 bases from V and 4 from J; bases not matched to a gene: 6. The CDR3 reads CASSLEVGGRETQYF. The CDR3, as DNA: TGCGCCAGCAGCTTGGAGGTCGGGGGGAGAGAGACCCAGTACTTC.

This clone was seen more than once but under ten times. The rearrangement joins TRBV25-1 to TRBJ1-6, with a weak D call TRBD1 (6 bases). This CDR3 region has 14 residues. The V gene's germline CDR1 is MGHDK and CDR2 SYGVNS. V gave up 3 bases and J gave up 10 bases, with 13 bases separating them. The CDR3 spells CASSEGGGGSPLHF. In DNA, the CDR3 is TGTGCCAGCAGTGAGGGCGGGGGGGGCTCACCCCTCCACTTT.

The V call is TRBV7-9, the J call TRBJ2-3; D may be TRBD1 (6 bases). The V end was cut by 4 bases, the J end by 6 bases, with 14 bases between. Germline values: CDR1 SEHNR, CDR2 FQNEAQ (reference sequence). This CDR3 contains 14 residues. In DNA, the CDR3 is TGTGCCAGCAGCTCCCCGGACAGCGAGGATACGCAGTATTTT. The encoded protein is CASSSPDSEDTQYF.

This chain's CDR3 is CSETGTSGYNEQFF. DNA for the CDR3: TGCAGCGAAACCGGGACTAGCGGTTACAATGAGCAGTTCTTC. The chain couples TRBV29-1 to TRBJ2-1; 11 nucleotides align to TRBD2. V lost 7 bases, J lost 4 bases, and 6 bases stayed unmatched. The germline gives CDR1 SQVTM, CDR2 ANQGSEA. This CDR3 has 14 amino acids.

The gene calls are TRBV28 and TRBJ1-2; D gene unclear. The CDR3 is 14 residues long. The germline gives CDR1 MDHEN, CDR2 SYDVKM. The germline V and J ends were trimmed by 2 bases and 7 bases, with 14 bases remaining between them. CDR3 amino acids: CASSLIFPGGGYTF. The CDR3 nucleotides are TGTGCCAGCAGTTTAATCTTTCCGGGTGGTGGCTACACCTTC.

For this clone: Other nucleotide sequences from this sample produce the same CDR3. The chain joins TRBV27 to TRBJ2-5, with D hard to call. Looked up from germline, CDR1 is MNHEY and CDR2 is SMNVEV (reference sequence). Trimming removed 2 bases at V and 1 base at J, with 5 bases between. The CDR3 has 13 residues. Here the CDR3 reads CASSLIPQETQYF. For the CDR3, the DNA is TGTGCCAGCAGTTTAATTCCCCAAGAGACCCAGTACTTC.

The J gene is TRBJ2-7, the V gene TRBV10-3; 10 bases agree with TRBD2. Per germline, CDR1 ENHRY and CDR2 SYGVKD. CDR3 length: 14 residues. Trimming took 6 bases from V and 5 from J; bases not matched to a gene: 7. CDR3: CAIREREGIDEQYF. The CDR3 DNA follows: TGTGCCATCAGGGAGCGGGAGGGCATAGACGAGCAGTACTTC.

The chain links TRBV7-9 to TRBJ2-7; 7 bases map to TRBD1. Trimming removed 0 bases from V and 4 bases from J; junction bases left unmatched: 9. CDR1 is SEHNR, CDR2 FQNEAQ, per germline (reference sequence). The CDR3 extends over 16 amino acids. The CDR3 nucleotides read TGTGCCAGCAGCTTAGCTACAGGGGCGACGTGGTACGAGCAGTACTTC. Translated: CASSLATGATWYEQYF.

J is TRBJ1-6 and V is TRBV2, with TRBD1 identical over 7 bases. The CDR3 runs to 17 residues. Germline CDR1 and CDR2: SNHLY and FYNNEI. Trimming at V came to 5 bases and at J to 4 bases, leaving 11 bases not matched to a gene. The CDR3 loop is CASSFKGRTGYNSPLHF. The CDR3 nucleotides read TGTGCCAGCAGTTTCAAAGGGCGGACAGGTTATAATTCACCCCTCCACTTT.

CDR3 DNA: TGTGCCAGCAGCCCCGGACGGGGAAGCTCCTACGAGCAGTACTTC. Translated, it gives CASSPGRGSSYEQYF. The chain recombines TRBV5-4 with TRBJ2-7; D is possibly TRBD2 (5 bases). The germline gives CDR1 SGHNT, CDR2 YYREEE (reference sequence). This CDR3 has 15 amino acids. Trimming cost V 4 bases and J 0 bases, with 14 bases left between them. The full variable domain, its missing parts supplied by reference TRBV5-4 and TRBJ2-7, is ETGVTQSPTHLIKTRGQQVTLRCSSQSGHNTVSWYQQALGQGPQFIFQYYREEENGRGNFPPRFSGLQFPNYSSELNVNALELDDSALYLCASSPGRGSSYEQYFGPGTRLTVT.

Worth noting for this clone: The same CDR3 also results from other DNA sequences found in this sample. The rearrangement uses TRBV11-2 and TRBJ2-1; D is undetermined. Trimming removed 0 bases at V and 3 bases at J, with 3 bases between. CDR1 is SGHAT, CDR2 FQNNGV, per germline. This CDR3 has 13 residues. CDR3 sequence (DNA): TGTGCCAGCAGCTTAGAGAGCTACAATGAGCAGTTCTTC. Protein: CASSLESYNEQFF.

The chain combines TRBV6-6 with TRBJ2-6; D gene unclear. Germline CDR1 and CDR2: MNHNY and SVGAGI (reference sequence). Trimming removed 7 bases from V and 4 bases from J, with 5 bases in between. There are 12 residues in the CDR3. CDR3: CASTPGANVLTF. In DNA form, the CDR3 reads TGTGCCAGCACTCCGGGGGCCAACGTCCTGACTTTC.

With respect to this clone: The same CDR3 is also encoded by other DNA sequences in this sample. The chain uses TRBV10-2 and TRBJ1-1, with D possibly matching TRBD1 (6 bases). Trimming shortened V by 6 bases and J by 5 bases, and 10 bases separated the two germline ends. The CDR3 is made up of 12 amino acids. From germline, CDR1 is WSHSY and CDR2 SAAADI. The CDR3 DNA follows: TGCGCCAGCAGACAGGGTGGGACTGAAGCTTTCTTT. The encoded protein is CASRQGGTEAFF.

This clone appeared a single time. The V call is TRBV5-1, the J call TRBJ2-7, with TRBD1 matching 8 bases. Germline CDR1 is SGHRS and CDR2 is YFSETQ. Trimming at V came to 0 bases and at J to 3 bases, leaving 11 bases not matched to a gene. CDR3 size: 17 residues. Written as DNA, the CDR3 is TGCGCCAGCAGCTTGGATGCGCAGGGGGCCGGTCTCTACGAGCAGTACTTC. This translates into CASSLDAQGAGLYEQYF. Full variable domain (rest looked up from reference TRBV5-1 and TRBJ2-7): KAGVTQTPRYLIKTRGQQVTLSCSPISGHRSVSWYQQTPGQGLQFLFEYFSETQRNKGNFPGRFSGRQFSNSRSEMNVSTLELGDSALYLCASSLDAQGAGLYEQYFGPGTRLTVT.

The chain links TRBV13 to TRBJ2-7, with 10 nucleotides matching TRBD2. Germline CDR1 is PRHDT and CDR2 is FYEKMQ (reference sequence). This CDR3 comprises 15 residues. V was clipped by 6 bases and J by 2 bases; unmatched bases: 7. This CDR3 reads CASSSWTSGAYEQYF. The DNA for the CDR3 is TGTGCCAGCAGTTCTTGGACTAGCGGAGCCTACGAGCAGTACTTC.

J is TRBJ2-2 and V is TRBV11-2, with D possibly being TRBD1 or TRBD2 (7 bases each). In germline, CDR1 is SGHAT, CDR2 FQNNGV. V was clipped by 5 bases and J by 5 bases, with 21 bases between them. This CDR3 comprises 17 residues. The CDR3, as DNA: TGTGCCAGCAGCCCCCCCAGGGGGGGGGCATCGACCGGGGAGCTGTTTTTT. Translated, it gives CASSPPRGGASTGELFF.

This chain links TRBV28 with TRBJ1-4; the match to TRBD1 covers 7 bases. Per germline, CDR1 MDHEN and CDR2 SYDVKM. This CDR3 region has 16 residues. The V gene end was trimmed by 1 base and the J gene end by 3 bases; junction bases not matched to a gene: 5. CDR3 amino acids: CASSLLGTDANEKLFF. The CDR3 DNA is TGTGCCAGCAGTTTATTAGGGACAGATGCTAATGAAAAACTGTTTTTT.

The genes are TRBV6-6 and TRBJ1-1, with D uncertain. Germline CDR1 MNHNY, CDR2 SVGAGI (reference sequence). V was cut by 7 bases and J by 3 bases, with 12 bases left in between. The CDR3 has 13 residues. The CDR3 DNA sequence: TGTGCCAGCACAAGGGCCTGGGACACTGAAGCTTTCTTT. Translated: CASTRAWDTEAFF.

Comment on this clone: Other DNA sequences in this sample translate to the same CDR3. The chain carries TRBV5-5 and TRBJ2-2; no clear D. Per germline, CDR1 SGHKS and CDR2 YYEKEE (reference sequence). The CDR3 covers 13 residues. Trimming left V 0 bases short and J 5 bases short, with 5 bases between. The CDR3, as DNA: TGTGCCAGCAGCTTGGCCGGTACCGGGGAGCTGTTTTTT. Residues: CASSLAGTGELFF.

The chain is built from TRBV6-5 and TRBJ1-6; D is ambiguous. Germline values: CDR1 MNHEY, CDR2 SVGAGI. Between the trimmed V and J ends, which lost 2 bases and 17 bases, there was a span of 16 bases. CDR3 size: 13 residues. CDR3 in amino acids: CASSYGGGMEVHF. CDR3 bases: TGTGCCAGCAGTTACGGCGGCGGAATGGAAGTCCACTTT.

The chain links TRBV5-1 to TRBJ2-1; 14 bases are shared with TRBD2. The CDR3 runs to 17 residues. CDR1 is SGHRS and CDR2 is YFSETQ in the germline V gene. Trimming removed 0 bases from V and 8 bases from J; junction bases left unmatched: 7. The CDR3 DNA is TGCGCCAGCAGCTTGGTGACTAGCGGGAGGGAACAATATGAGCAGTTCTTC. Translation gives CASSLVTSGREQYEQFF.

The chain couples TRBV28 to TRBJ2-1; the match to TRBD2 covers 10 bases. V lost 7 bases to trimming and J lost 1 base; unmatched junction nucleotides: 4. Germline values: CDR1 MDHEN, CDR2 SYDVKM. This CDR3 spans 15 amino acids. The CDR3 bases are TGTGCCAGCACTTCACTAGCGGGATCCTACAATGAGCAGTTCTTC. This codes for CASTSLAGSYNEQFF.

DNA of the CDR3: TGTGCCAGCAGTTTGCGAGGACAGGCTTACTACAATGAGCAGTTCTTC. Protein sequence: CASSLRGQAYYNEQFF. This sequence joins TRBV28 and TRBJ2-1; 7 bases align to TRBD1. Unmatched junction bases numbered 8, after V lost 3 bases and J lost 3 bases. The CDR3 totals 16 residues. Germline V lookup: CDR1 MDHEN, CDR2 SYDVKM.

Worth noting for this clone: Additional DNA sequences in this sample encode the identical CDR3. The chain is built from TRBV4-1 and TRBJ2-7; D tentatively reads TRBD1 or TRBD2 (5 bases each). Germline V CDR1 and CDR2: MGHRA, YSYEKL. V was shortened by 0 bases and J by 4 bases, with 10 bases between the two germline ends. The CDR3 has 14 amino acids. The CDR3 spells CASSQDSGPYEQYF. DNA for the CDR3: TGCGCCAGCAGCCAAGATTCGGGGCCTTACGAGCAGTACTTC.

Details on this clone: Other nucleotide sequences from this sample produce the same CDR3. The CDR3 sequence is CASSVGLAGYEQYF. The CDR3 region has the DNA TGTGCCAGCAGCGTAGGTCTAGCGGGCTACGAGCAGTACTTC. The chain carries TRBV9 and TRBJ2-7, with 8 positions matching TRBD2. J was trimmed by 3 bases and V by 0 bases; bases with no gene match: 2. This CDR3 region has 14 residues. The germline V gene encodes CDR1 SGDLS and CDR2 YYNGEE.

V is TRBV10-3 and J is TRBJ2-1; 11 positions match TRBD1. The CDR3 covers 14 residues. Germline values: CDR1 ENHRY, CDR2 SYGVKD. V shed 10 bases, J shed 4 bases, and the junction held 6 bases outside the gene matches. The CDR3 DNA is TGTGCCAGCTCGGACAGGGGGCTTTACAATGAGCAGTTCTTC. It encodes CASSDRGLYNEQFF.

As to this clone: The sample has other DNA sequences that encode this CDR3 too. The chain uses TRBV9 and TRBJ1-1; D might be TRBD1 (5 bases). The germline gives CDR1 SGDLS, CDR2 YYNGEE. Deletions cut 4 bases from V and 4 bases from J, with 11 bases between. The CDR3 totals 13 residues. The CDR3 region has the DNA TGTGCCAGCAGCTCTGGGGGGAGCACTGAAGCTTTCTTT. It is translated as CASSSGGSTEAFF. Looking up the rest from reference TRBV9 and TRBJ1-1 gives the full variable domain: DSGVTQTPKHLITATGQRVTLRCSPRSGDLSVYWYQQSLDQGLQFLIQYYNGEERAKGNILERFSAQQFPDLHSELNLSSLELGDSALYFCASSSGGSTEAFFGQGTRLTVV.